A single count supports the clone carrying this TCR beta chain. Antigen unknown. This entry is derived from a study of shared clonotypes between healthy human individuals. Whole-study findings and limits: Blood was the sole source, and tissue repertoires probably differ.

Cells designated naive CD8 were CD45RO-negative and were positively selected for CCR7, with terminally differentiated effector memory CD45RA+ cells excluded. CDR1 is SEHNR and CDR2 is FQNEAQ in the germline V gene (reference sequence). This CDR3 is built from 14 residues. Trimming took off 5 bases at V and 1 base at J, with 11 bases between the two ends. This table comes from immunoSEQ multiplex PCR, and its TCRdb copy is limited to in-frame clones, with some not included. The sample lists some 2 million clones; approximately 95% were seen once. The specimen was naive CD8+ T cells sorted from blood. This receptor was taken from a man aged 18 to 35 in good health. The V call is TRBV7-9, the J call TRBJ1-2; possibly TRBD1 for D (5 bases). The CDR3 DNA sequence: TGTGCCAGCAGCCGGTTAGGGGTTAACTATGGCTACACCTTC. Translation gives CASSRLGVNYGYTF.